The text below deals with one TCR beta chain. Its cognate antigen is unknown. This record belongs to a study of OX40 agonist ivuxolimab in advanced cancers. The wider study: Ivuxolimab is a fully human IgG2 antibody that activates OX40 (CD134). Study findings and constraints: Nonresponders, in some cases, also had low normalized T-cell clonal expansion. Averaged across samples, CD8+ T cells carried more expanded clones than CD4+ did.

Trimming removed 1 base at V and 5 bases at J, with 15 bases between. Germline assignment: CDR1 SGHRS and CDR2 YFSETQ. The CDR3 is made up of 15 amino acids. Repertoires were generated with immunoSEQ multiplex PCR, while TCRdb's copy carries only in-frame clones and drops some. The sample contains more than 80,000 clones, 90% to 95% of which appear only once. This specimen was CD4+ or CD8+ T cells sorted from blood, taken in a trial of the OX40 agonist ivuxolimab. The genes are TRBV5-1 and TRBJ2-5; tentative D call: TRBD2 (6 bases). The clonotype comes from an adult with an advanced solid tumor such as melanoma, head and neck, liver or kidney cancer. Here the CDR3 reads CASSLLRGRRETQYF. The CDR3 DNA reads TGCGCCAGCAGCTTGCTGCGGGGTCGCCGGGAGACCCAGTACTTC.